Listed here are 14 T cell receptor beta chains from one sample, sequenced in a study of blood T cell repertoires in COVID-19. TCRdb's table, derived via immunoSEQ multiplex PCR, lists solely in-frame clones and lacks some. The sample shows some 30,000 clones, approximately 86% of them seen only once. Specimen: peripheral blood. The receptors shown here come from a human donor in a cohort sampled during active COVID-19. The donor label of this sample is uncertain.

CDR3 sequence (DNA): TGTGCCTGGAGTGCCCTCGGACTAGCGGGAGAGACCCAGTACTTC. The encoded protein is CAWSALGLAGETQYF. This chain links TRBV30 with TRBJ2-5; 11 bases fit TRBD2. CDR1 GTSNPN and CDR2 SVGIG come from the germline V gene (reference sequence). With 1 base clipped from V and 4 bases from J, the junction kept 5 bases outside the gene matches. The CDR3 spans 15 residues.

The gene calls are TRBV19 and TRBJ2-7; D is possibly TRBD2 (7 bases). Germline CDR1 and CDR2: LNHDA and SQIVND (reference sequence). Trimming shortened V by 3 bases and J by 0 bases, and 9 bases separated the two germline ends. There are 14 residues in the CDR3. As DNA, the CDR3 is TGTGCCAGTAGTATGGGAGGGGGCTCCTACGAGCAGTACTTC. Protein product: CASSMGGGSYEQYF.

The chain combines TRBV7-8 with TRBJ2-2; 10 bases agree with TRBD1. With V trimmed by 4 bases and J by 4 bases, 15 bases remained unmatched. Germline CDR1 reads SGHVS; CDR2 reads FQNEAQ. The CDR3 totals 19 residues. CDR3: CASSYRDRGLGRTTGELFF. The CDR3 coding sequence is TGTGCCAGCAGCTACCGGGACAGGGGTTTAGGGCGAACCACCGGGGAGCTGTTTTTT.

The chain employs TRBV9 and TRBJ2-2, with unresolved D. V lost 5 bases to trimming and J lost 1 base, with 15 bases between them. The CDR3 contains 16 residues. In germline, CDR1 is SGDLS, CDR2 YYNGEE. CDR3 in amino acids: CASSSVGLRNTGELFF. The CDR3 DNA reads TGTGCCAGCAGTTCAGTCGGGTTGAGGAACACCGGGGAGCTGTTTTTT.

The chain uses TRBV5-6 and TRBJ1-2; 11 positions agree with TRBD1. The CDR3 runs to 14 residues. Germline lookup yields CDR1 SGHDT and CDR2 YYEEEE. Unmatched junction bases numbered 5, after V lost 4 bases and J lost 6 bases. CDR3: CASSMGQGVDGYTF. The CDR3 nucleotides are TGTGCCAGCAGCATGGGACAGGGGGTCGATGGCTACACCTTC.

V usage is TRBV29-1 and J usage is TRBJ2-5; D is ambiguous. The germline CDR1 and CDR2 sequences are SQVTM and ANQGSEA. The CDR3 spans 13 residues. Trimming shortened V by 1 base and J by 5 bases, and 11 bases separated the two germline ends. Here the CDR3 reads CSVEAQKRETQYF. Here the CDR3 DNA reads TGCAGCGTTGAAGCGCAAAAACGGGAGACCCAGTACTTC. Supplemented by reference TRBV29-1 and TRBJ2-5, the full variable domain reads SAVISQKPSRDICQRGTSLTIQCQVDSQVTMMFWYRQQPGQSLTLIATANQGSEATYESGFVIDKFPISRPNLTFSTLTVSNMSPEDSSIYLCSVEAQKRETQYFGPGTRLLVL.

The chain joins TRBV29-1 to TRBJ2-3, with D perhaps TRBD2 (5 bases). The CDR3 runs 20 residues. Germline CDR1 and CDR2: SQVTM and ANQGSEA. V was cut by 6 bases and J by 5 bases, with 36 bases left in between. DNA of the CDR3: TGCAGCGTCTTAGCCCGCGGGCTCGTCACCCCCTTAGAGGTACAAGATACGCAGTATTTT. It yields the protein CSVLARGLVTPLEVQDTQYF.

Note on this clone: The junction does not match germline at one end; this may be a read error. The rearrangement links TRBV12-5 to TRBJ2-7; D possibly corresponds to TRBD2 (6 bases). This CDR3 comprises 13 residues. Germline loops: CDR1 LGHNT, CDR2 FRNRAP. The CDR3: CASGLGLSYEQYF. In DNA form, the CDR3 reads TGTGCTAGTGGGTTGGGACTTAGCTACGAGCAGTACTTC.

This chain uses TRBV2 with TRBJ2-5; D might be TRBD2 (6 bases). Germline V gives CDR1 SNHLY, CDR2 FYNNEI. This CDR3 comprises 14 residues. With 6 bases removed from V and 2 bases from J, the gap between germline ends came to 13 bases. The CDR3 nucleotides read TGTGCCAGCAGCCTCGGGGGTGTACAAGAGACCCAGTACTTC. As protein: CASSLGGVQETQYF.

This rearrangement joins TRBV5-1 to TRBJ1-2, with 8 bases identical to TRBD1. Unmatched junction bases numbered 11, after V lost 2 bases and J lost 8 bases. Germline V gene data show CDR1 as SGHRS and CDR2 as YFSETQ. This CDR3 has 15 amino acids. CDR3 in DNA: TGCGCCAGCAGCTTACAACCGGACAGGGAGGAAGGCTACACCTTC. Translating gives CASSLQPDREEGYTF.

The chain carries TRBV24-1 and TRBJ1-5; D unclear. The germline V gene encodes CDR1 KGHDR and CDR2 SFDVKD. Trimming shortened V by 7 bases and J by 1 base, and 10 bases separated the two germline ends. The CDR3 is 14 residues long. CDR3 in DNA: TGTGCCACCAGCGGGGAGAAGAGCAATCAGCCCCAGCATTTT. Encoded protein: CATSGEKSNQPQHF.

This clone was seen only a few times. The CDR3 DNA reads TGTGCCAGCAGTGAGTTAGCGGGAGGGACGGACAATGAGCAGTTCTTC. It is translated as CASSELAGGTDNEQFF. This sequence joins TRBV2 and TRBJ2-1; 11 bases map to TRBD2. Germline V gene lookup returns CDR1 SNHLY and CDR2 FYNNEI. J gave up 5 bases and V 3 bases, and 6 bases lay outside the gene matches. The CDR3 runs 16 residues.

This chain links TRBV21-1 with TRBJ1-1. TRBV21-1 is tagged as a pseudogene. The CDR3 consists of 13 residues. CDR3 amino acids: CASSNFRRTEAFF. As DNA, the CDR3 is TGTGCCAGCAGCAATTTTCGTCGCACTGAAGCTTTCTTT.

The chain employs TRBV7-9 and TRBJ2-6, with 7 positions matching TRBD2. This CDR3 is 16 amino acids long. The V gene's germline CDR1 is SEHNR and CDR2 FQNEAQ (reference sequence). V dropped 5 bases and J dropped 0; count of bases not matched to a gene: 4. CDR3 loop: CASSKAGDSGANVLTF. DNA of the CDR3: TGTGCCAGCAGCAAGGCGGGGGACTCTGGGGCCAACGTCCTGACTTTC.